The present T cell receptor (beta chain) was sequenced within a study of monozygotic twins with inflammatory bowel disease. Per germline, CDR1 SGHRS and CDR2 YFSETQ. The CDR3 spans 14 residues. TCRdb processed the 5' RACE reads again and assigns one entry to each CDR3 protein, with no DNA. Found here are about 350,000 distinct CDR3 sequences; the top ten clones hold around 2%. Study findings and constraints: Whether twins were concordant or discordant made no difference to repertoire similarity, possibly from limited power.

As for this clonotype: What it recognizes is unknown.

The TCR originated in a human donor with ulcerative colitis or Crohn's disease, or a healthy co-twin of an affected twin (not recorded which). Sequencing was performed on blood. This chain connects TRBV5-1 to TRBJ2-5. CDR3 sequence reads: CASSLAQFQETQYF. Complete variable domain (other parts from reference TRBV5-1 and TRBJ2-5): KAGVTQTPRYLIKTRGQQVTLSCSPISGHRSVSWYQQTPGQGLQFLFEYFSETQRNKGNFPGRFSGRQFSNSRSEMNVSTLELGDSALYLCASSLAQFQETQYFGPGTRLLVL.